Following are 28 T cell receptor beta chains from one sample sequenced in a study of radiotherapy plus CTLA-4 blockade in lung cancer. Sequenced by immunoSEQ multiplex PCR; TCRdb stores in-frame clones only, minus some. The table lists 55,000 or so clones, 70% to 85% of them singletons, with over 6% in the top ten. Sequenced here: peripheral blood, sampled from a patient treated with radiotherapy plus ipilimumab. The source is a human donor with non-small cell lung cancer whose response to radiotherapy plus ipilimumab could not be evaluated.

This clone was found a few times. The CDR3: CASLGRDRGYEQYF. In DNA, the CDR3 is TGTGCCAGCCTCGGGCGGGACAGGGGCTACGAGCAGTACTTC. V gene TRBV28 combines with J gene TRBJ2-7; 10 nucleotides align to TRBD1. Germline V gives CDR1 MDHEN, CDR2 SYDVKM. CDR3 length equals 14 residues. V was pared by 8 bases and J by 3 bases, with 7 bases of the junction left unmatched.

This rearrangement joins TRBV9 to TRBJ2-7, with TRBD2 identical over 15 bases. The CDR3 loop spans 16 amino acids. Germline CDR1 SGDLS, CDR2 YYNGEE. V shed 2 bases and J 3 bases; nucleotides not matched to a gene: 3. This CDR3 is CASSVGTSGGFYEQYF. In nucleotides, the CDR3 is TGTGCCAGCAGCGTGGGGACTAGCGGGGGGTTCTACGAGCAGTACTTC.

V usage is TRBV2 and J usage is TRBJ1-2, with 9 bases aligning to TRBD1. The CDR3 is 13 residues long. Losses at the gene ends were 9 bases for V and 6 bases for J; bases not matched to a gene: 8. CDR1 SNHLY and CDR2 FYNNEI come from the germline V gene. CDR3 region: CARTGTGFNGYTF. As DNA, the CDR3 is TGTGCCAGAACCGGGACAGGGTTTAATGGCTACACCTTC. The variable domain in full, completed from reference TRBV2 and TRBJ1-2, reads EPEVTQTPSHQVTQMGQEVILRCVPISNHLYFYWYRQILGQKVEFLVSFYNNEISEKSEIFDDQFSVERPDGSNFTLKIRSTKLEDSAMYFCARTGTGFNGYTFGSGTRLTVV.

The table lists this clone with a few counts. The chain employs TRBV5-8 and TRBJ2-3; 8 bases agree with TRBD1. The CDR3 contains 17 residues. The V and J ends lost 3 bases and 4 bases, in that order; junction bases with no gene match: 13. Germline-derived CDR1 and CDR2 are SGHTS and YDEGEE. The DNA for the CDR3 is TGTGCCAGCAGCTCCCTCCGACAGGGGCTAGAGGCAGATACGCAGTATTTT. Residues: CASSSLRQGLEADTQYF.

V is TRBV11-2 and J is TRBJ1-2; 9 bases map to TRBD1. CDR3 length: 17 amino acids. Trimming at V came to 4 bases and at J to 0 bases, leaving 9 bases not matched to a gene. Germline lookup yields CDR1 SGHAT and CDR2 FQNNGV. The DNA for the CDR3 is TGTGCCAGCAGCTCACACAGGGGGCCGGGACCTAACTATGGCTACACCTTC. Residues: CASSSHRGPGPNYGYTF.

V usage is TRBV2 and J usage is TRBJ2-6, with D possibly being TRBD2 (5 bases). Germline V gene sequence: CDR1 SNHLY, CDR2 FYNNEI. V was shortened by 5 bases and J by 2 bases, with 10 bases between the two germline ends. The CDR3 extends over 15 amino acids. In nucleotides, the CDR3 is TGTGCCAGCAGTCCGGAGGCAGCTGGGGCCAACGTCCTGACTTTC. This gives the protein CASSPEAAGANVLTF. Supplemented by reference TRBV2 and TRBJ2-6, the full variable domain reads EPEVTQTPSHQVTQMGQEVILRCVPISNHLYFYWYRQILGQKVEFLVSFYNNEISEKSEIFDDQFSVERPDGSNFTLKIRSTKLEDSAMYFCASSPEAAGANVLTFGAGSRLTVL.

The rearrangement joins TRBV25-1 to TRBJ2-5; TRBD1 might be the D (6 bases). Germline CDR1 and CDR2: MGHDK and SYGVNS. The CDR3 length is 13 residues. Trimming removed 8 bases from V and 2 bases from J, with 12 bases in between. The CDR3 nucleotides are TGTGCCAGCTCAGGGGACCTACAAGAGACCCAGTACTTC. Protein sequence: CASSGDLQETQYF.

This clone appeared once. The gene calls are TRBV7-2 and TRBJ2-1; 9 nucleotides agree with TRBD2. Trimming cost V 5 bases and J 8 bases; bases outside gene matches: 1. Germline CDR1 SGHTA, CDR2 FQGNSA. The CDR3 is 12 amino acids. The CDR3 region has the DNA TGTGCCAGCAGCAGACTAGCGGATGAGCAGTTCTTC. Its protein is CASSRLADEQFF.

The CDR3 DNA reads TGCGCCAGCAGCTTAACAGAAAACACTGAAGCTTTCTTT. As protein: CASSLTENTEAFF. The rearrangement joins TRBV5-1 to TRBJ1-1; D is uncertain. The CDR3 has 13 amino acids. Trimming took 2 bases from V and 2 from J, leaving 7 bases between them. Germline V gives CDR1 SGHRS, CDR2 YFSETQ.

This clone is a singleton in its sample. This chain joins TRBV27 and TRBJ2-1, with D possibly being TRBD2 (7 bases). V was trimmed by 6 bases and J by 4 bases, leaving 16 bases between them. The CDR3 is 15 residues long. Germline V gives CDR1 MNHEY, CDR2 SMNVEV (reference sequence). Here the CDR3 reads CASSPGGGGYNEQFF. For the CDR3, the DNA is TGTGCCAGCAGCCCGGGGGGAGGGGGATACAATGAGCAGTTCTTC.

The genes are TRBV5-4 and TRBJ2-1; 15 bases agree with TRBD2. This CDR3 is built from 18 residues. The germline gives CDR1 SGHNT, CDR2 YYREEE (reference sequence). V shed 4 bases and J 4 bases; nucleotides not matched to a gene: 9. The CDR3 DNA reads TGTGCCAGCAGCCCGGGACTAGCGGGAGGCCTCATTTACAATGAGCAGTTCTTC. This gives the protein CASSPGLAGGLIYNEQFF.

The chain uses TRBV15 and TRBJ1-5, with TRBD1 matching 7 bases. The V gene's germline CDR1 is LNHNV and CDR2 YYDKDF (reference sequence). Trimming took 4 bases from V and 2 from J; bases not matched to a gene: 5. The CDR3 has 15 residues. The CDR3 reads CATSISGQGNQPQHF. CDR3 coding DNA: TGTGCCACCAGCATATCCGGACAGGGCAATCAGCCCCAGCATTTT. The variable domain in full, with the rest retrieved from reference TRBV15 and TRBJ1-5, is DAMVIQNPRYQVTQFGKPVTLSCSQTLNHNVMYWYQQKSSQAPKLLFHYYDKDFNNEADTPDNFQSRRPNTSFCFLDIRSPGLGDTAMYLCATSISGQGNQPQHFGDGTRLSIL.

This clone has just a few counts. V and J are TRBV7-9 and TRBJ2-3, with TRBD1 matching 8 bases. With 5 bases clipped from V and 9 bases from J, the junction kept 7 bases outside the gene matches. Germline V CDR1 and CDR2: SEHNR, FQNEAQ (reference sequence). The CDR3 spans 13 residues. The CDR3 region has the DNA TGTGCCAGCAGCAACCCCAGGGGGCAGACGCAGTATTTT. It is translated as CASSNPRGQTQYF.

This chain connects TRBV28 to TRBJ2-4, with TRBD1 as a possible D gene (6 bases). V was shortened by 5 bases and J by 2 bases, with 16 bases between the two germline ends. CDR3 length: 16 residues. The germline V gene encodes CDR1 MDHEN and CDR2 SYDVKM. CDR3 DNA sequence: TGTGCCAGCAGTCCGACAGGCGAGGGTACCAAAAACATTCAGTACTTC. It codes for CASSPTGEGTKNIQYF.

This chain uses TRBV29-1 with TRBJ1-2; the D gene is possibly TRBD1 (6 bases). The germline V gene has CDR1 SQVTM and CDR2 ANQGSEA. V was clipped by 3 bases and J by 5 bases, with 10 bases between them. The CDR3 runs to 12 residues. CDR3 residues: CSVDRGGYGYTF. The CDR3 DNA reads as TGCAGCGTTGACAGGGGAGGGTATGGCTACACCTTC. The full variable domain, completed using reference TRBV29-1 and TRBJ1-2, is SAVISQKPSRDICQRGTSLTIQCQVDSQVTMMFWYRQQPGQSLTLIATANQGSEATYESGFVIDKFPISRPNLTFSTLTVSNMSPEDSSIYLCSVDRGGYGYTFGSGTRLTVV.

This sequence joins TRBV2 and TRBJ2-2; 9 positions agree with TRBD2. CDR1 SNHLY and CDR2 FYNNEI come from the germline V gene. Unmatched junction bases numbered 6, after V lost 3 bases and J lost 4 bases. The CDR3 contains 16 residues. The CDR3 region has the DNA TGTGCCAGCAGTGACGGTTTAGCGGGGGTCACCGGGGAGCTGTTTTTT. Encoded protein: CASSDGLAGVTGELFF.

The chain uses TRBV5-5 and TRBJ2-7; 10 nucleotides line up with TRBD1. This CDR3 is 15 amino acids long. Germline V CDR1 and CDR2: SGHKS, YYEKEE (reference sequence). V was pared by 2 bases and J by 3 bases, with 5 bases of the junction left unmatched. Written as DNA, the CDR3 is TGTGCCAGCAGCTTCCGGGACAGGGGTCTCTACGAGCAGTACTTC. This gives the protein CASSFRDRGLYEQYF. The complete variable domain, with remaining parts taken from reference TRBV5-5 and TRBJ2-7, reads DAGVTQSPTHLIKTRGQQVTLRCSPISGHKSVSWYQQVLGQGPQFIFQYYEKEERGRGNFPDRFSARQFPNYSSELNVNALLLGDSALYLCASSFRDRGLYEQYFGPGTRLTVT.

The chain combines TRBV30 with TRBJ1-4; D is unclear. The germline V gene has CDR1 GTSNPN and CDR2 SVGIG (reference sequence). V was cut by 0 bases and J by 3 bases, with 8 bases left in between. The CDR3 length is 14 residues. CDR3 nucleotides: TGTGCCTGGAGTGTGAGGCACTCTAATGAAAAACTGTTTTTT. This gives the protein CAWSVRHSNEKLFF.

V gene TRBV13 combines with J gene TRBJ2-2; the match to TRBD1 covers 7 bases. Losses at the gene ends were 4 bases for V and 5 bases for J; bases not matched to a gene: 7. In germline, CDR1 is PRHDT, CDR2 FYEKMQ (reference sequence). This CDR3 has 15 residues. Here the CDR3 reads CASSYAGGKTGELFF. The CDR3 DNA reads TGTGCCAGCAGCTACGCAGGGGGAAAAACCGGGGAGCTGTTTTTT.

CDR3 in amino acids: CASAETNTGELFF. The CDR3 region has the DNA TGTGCCAGCGCAGAAACGAACACCGGGGAGCTGTTTTTT. The gene calls are TRBV6-6 and TRBJ2-2; no definite D call. This CDR3 is 13 amino acids long. V was clipped by 8 bases and J by 0 bases, with 7 bases between them. Looked up from germline, CDR1 is MNHNY and CDR2 is SVGAGI (reference sequence).

CDR3 sequence reads: CASSLGGGADTQYF. CDR3 sequence (DNA): TGTGCCAGCAGCTTGGGGGGGGGCGCAGATACGCAGTATTTT. The rearrangement joins TRBV5-6 to TRBJ2-3, with a tentative D call TRBD2 (7 bases). Trimming shortened V by 0 bases and J by 4 bases, and 9 bases separated the two germline ends. The CDR3 sequence is 14 residues long. The V gene's germline CDR1 is SGHDT and CDR2 YYEEEE.

CDR3 sequence: CASSSQLAGGGDTQYF. The CDR3 DNA reads TGCGCCAGCAGCTCTCAACTAGCGGGGGGAGGAGATACGCAGTATTTT. The chain uses TRBV5-1 and TRBJ2-3; the match to TRBD2 covers 12 bases. Trimming took 3 bases from V and 5 from J; bases not matched to a gene: 7. The CDR3 has 16 residues. The germline gives CDR1 SGHRS, CDR2 YFSETQ.

This clone has just a few counts. The genes are TRBV14 and TRBJ2-1; D is perhaps TRBD1 (6 bases). The CDR3 sequence is 16 residues long. Per germline, CDR1 SGHDN and CDR2 FVKESK. Trimming took off 1 base at V and 0 bases at J, with 10 bases between the two ends. The CDR3 DNA reads TGTGCCAGCAGCCAAGTGACAGGACTCTCCTACAATGAGCAGTTCTTC. Encoded protein: CASSQVTGLSYNEQFF.

The count of this clone is one. J is TRBJ2-7 and V is TRBV28, with TRBD2 as a possible D gene (5 bases). Germline CDR1 is MDHEN and CDR2 is SYDVKM. V was trimmed by 5 bases and J by 2 bases, leaving 16 bases between them. CDR3 size: 15 residues. Here the CDR3 reads CASSPPGLVPYEQYF. The DNA of the CDR3 is TGTGCCAGCAGTCCCCCCGGACTTGTTCCCTACGAGCAGTACTTC.

The chain has TRBV5-4 and TRBJ1-1, with D possibly being TRBD1 (5 bases). Trimming removed 8 bases from V and 5 bases from J, with 16 bases in between. CDR1 and CDR2 (germline): SGHNT, YYREEE (reference sequence). The CDR3 length is 13 residues. The CDR3 region is CASGHVQETEAFF. Written as DNA, the CDR3 is TGTGCCAGTGGACATGTACAGGAGACTGAAGCTTTCTTT.

V is TRBV5-1 and J is TRBJ2-7, with TRBD2 matching over 8 bases. Germline assignment: CDR1 SGHRS and CDR2 YFSETQ. The CDR3 loop spans 14 amino acids. V trimming: 0 bases; J trimming: 6 bases; junction bases outside the gene matches: 5. The CDR3 DNA sequence: TGCGCCAGCAGCTTGGCCCTGGGACTAGTCGAGCAGTACTTC. Translated, it gives CASSLALGLVEQYF.

The genes are TRBV6-5 and TRBJ1-1, with D perhaps TRBD1 (5 bases). The V end lost 7 bases, the J end lost 6 bases, and 18 bases lay between the germline ends. Germline values: CDR1 MNHEY, CDR2 SVGAGI. This CDR3 is built from 14 residues. The CDR3 nucleotides read TGTGCCAGCACCTGGGCGGGGCGGGGCCCTGAAGCTTTCTTT. It codes for CASTWAGRGPEAFF.

The rearrangement links TRBV5-1 to TRBJ2-1; TRBD2 agrees at 13 bases. CDR1 is SGHRS and CDR2 is YFSETQ in the germline V gene. The CDR3 loop spans 18 amino acids. J was trimmed by 2 bases and V by 2 bases; bases with no gene match: 7. The CDR3 DNA reads as TGCGCCAGCAGCTTTGGACTAGCGGGGGCCGGACCCTACAATGAGCAGTTCTTC. It translates to CASSFGLAGAGPYNEQFF.